This T cell receptor beta chain stems from a study of beta chain features in type 1 diabetes. Study-wide results and caveats: Cells that show high TCR expression could be over-represented by cDNA sequencing. A moderate, significant TCRB CDR3 shortening appeared in type 1 diabetes across four CD4+ subsets. Reduced insertions and increased deletions marked VDJ junctions in type 1 diabetes patients.

This clone was recorded a few times. What it binds is unknown. The CDR3 has 15 residues. V was pared by 0 bases and J by 0 bases, with 8 bases between. Looked up from germline, CDR1 is SGHVS and CDR2 is FNYEAQ. Reverse transcription of all isolated RNA meant that expressed TCRB transcripts were sequenced. The repertoire was sequenced with immunoSEQ multiplex PCR; TCRdb's copy has only in-frame clones and lacks some. The sample shows about 240,000 clones, roughly 14% of them seen only once. The chain employs TRBV7-6 and TRBJ1-1, with a weak D call TRBD1 (6 bases). The sequence derives from a man younger than 45 with type 1 diabetes. Sequencing was done on a sample of naive CD4+ T cells from blood. CDR3 bases: TGTGCCAGCAGCTTAGCGACAGGATTGAACACTGAAGCTTTCTTT. Residues: CASSLATGLNTEAFF. Together with reference TRBV7-6 and TRBJ1-1, the CDR3 gives the full variable domain: GAGVSQSPRYKVTKRGQDVALRCDPISGHVSLYWYRQALGQGPEFLTYFNYEAQQDKSGLPNDRFSAERPEGSISTLTIQRTEQRDSAMYRCASSLATGLNTEAFFGQGTRLTVV.